A selection of T cell receptor beta chains follows, all from one sample in a study of T cell responses to AZD1222 COVID-19 vaccine. Profiling relied on immunoSEQ multiplex PCR, and the TCRdb table lists in-frame clones only, not all of them. Here the sample spans over 120,000 clones, around 93% being singletons. The sequencing here drew on peripheral blood, taken on day 0 of AZD1222 vaccination. These receptors were obtained from an adult in good health. Each CDR3 is given with its conserved first and last residue. A D gene is named only where the DNA matches it firmly. Clone sizes are given selectively: once, few, many, or a class where the clone is expanded.

v_gene	j_gene	abundance	d_gene	CDR3aa	CDR3nt
TRBV2	TRBJ1-1	NA	NA	CASRTRLGGAKREAFF	TGTGCCAGCAGGACCCGGCTCGGGGGGGCAAAGAGGGAAGCTTTCTTT
TRBV12-3/TRBV12-4	TRBJ2-1	NA	NA	CASSLWGNNEQFF	TGTGCCAGCAGTTTGTGGGGAAACAATGAGCAGTTCTTC
TRBV28	TRBJ1-2	few	NA	CASRLQGANYGYTF	TGTGCCAGCAGACTACAGGGTGCGAACTATGGCTACACCTTC
TRBV5-4	TRBJ2-3	few	NA	CASSLQGSTDTQYF	TGTGCCAGCAGCTTGCAGGGGAGCACAGATACGCAGTATTTT
TRBV19	TRBJ2-3	NA	NA	CASSRGATDTQYF	TGTGCCAGTAGTAGGGGGGCGACAGATACGCAGTATTTT
TRBV6-2/TRBV6-3	TRBJ2-3	few	NA	CASSYRDTHTDTQYF	TGTGCCAGCAGTTACAGGGACACACACACAGATACGCAGTATTTT
TRBV25-1	TRBJ2-6	NA	NA	CASSVVGFSGANVLTF	TGTGCCAGCAGTGTCGTGGGTTTCTCTGGGGCCAACGTCCTGACTTTC
TRBV6-5	TRBJ2-7	once	NA	CASSSRWGEYEQYF	TGTGCCAGCAGTTCGCGGTGGGGGGAGTACGAGCAGTACTTC
TRBV7-3	TRBJ1-1	NA	TRBD1	CASSFRETGIAEAFF	TGTGCCAGCAGCTTCCGAGAGACAGGGATAGCTGAAGCTTTCTTT
TRBV5-8	TRBJ1-5	once	NA	CASSFYKVYYSNQPQHF	TGTGCCAGCAGCTTCTATAAGGTTTACTATAGCAATCAGCCCCAGCATTTT
TRBV5-6	TRBJ1-6	NA	TRBD1	CASSLGQGGSPLHF	TGTGCCAGCAGCTTAGGACAGGGGGGTTCACCCCTCCACTTT
TRBV5-1	TRBJ1-1	NA	TRBD1	CASTRDRFTEAFF	TGCGCCAGCACCCGGGACAGATTCACTGAAGCTTTCTTT
TRBV4-3	TRBJ1-1	once	NA	CASSHLDRNTEAFF	TGCGCCAGCAGCCACTTGGACAGGAACACTGAAGCTTTCTTT
TRBV12-3/TRBV12-4	TRBJ1-3	once	NA	CASSFRGANTIYF	TGTGCCAGCAGTTTTCGAGGTGCAAACACCATATATTTT
TRBV9	TRBJ1-2	NA	NA	CASSVVGAGYTF	TGTGCCAGCAGCGTAGTGGGTGCCGGCTACACCTTC
TRBV3-1/TRBV3-2	TRBJ2-7	NA	NA	CASSQAGEQYF	TGTGCCAGCAGCCAGGCCGGCGAGCAGTACTTC
TRBV9	TRBJ2-5	NA	TRBD1	CASSRDRGPGAQYF	TGTGCCAGCAGCCGAGACAGGGGCCCCGGGGCCCAGTACTTC
TRBV2	TRBJ1-1	NA	NA	CASKTDQNTEAFF	TGTGCCAGCAAGACTGACCAGAACACTGAAGCTTTCTTT
TRBV9	TRBJ1-6	NA	TRBD1	CASSVGGTGEGSPLHF	TGTGCCAGCAGCGTAGGAGGGACAGGGGAGGGTTCACCCCTCCACTTT
TRBV4-2	TRBJ1-2	NA	NA	CASSQEVGYTF	TGTGCCAGCAGCCAAGAAGTCGGCTACACCTTC
TRBV6-4	TRBJ1-2	NA	NA	CASRYQRPNYGYTF	TGTGCCAGCAGGTACCAAAGACCTAACTATGGCTACACCTTC
TRBV6-1	TRBJ1-5	NA	NA	CASSGELGGVVYSNQPQHF	TGTGCCAGCAGTGGAGAGTTGGGGGGAGTTGTCTATAGCAATCAGCCCCAGCATTTT
TRBV6-5	TRBJ2-7	NA	TRBD2	CASSYSVAGGGYEQYF	TGTGCCAGCAGTTATTCGGTGGCGGGGGGTGGTTACGAGCAGTACTTC
TRBV5-1	TRBJ2-1	NA	TRBD2	CASSADSGGVGEQFF	TGCGCCAGCAGCGCAGATAGCGGGGGGGTCGGTGAGCAGTTCTTC
TRBV11-2	TRBJ1-6	NA	NA	CASSTWVRSPLHF	TGTGCCAGCAGCACGTGGGTACGATCACCCCTCCACTTT
TRBV5-4	TRBJ2-2	NA	TRBD1	CASSLVGTGVTGELFF	TGTGCCAGCAGCTTGGTTGGGACAGGTGTCACCGGGGAGCTGTTTTTT
TRBV12-5	TRBJ2-3	NA	TRBD2	CASGFGGGPGRTQYF	TGTGCTAGTGGTTTTGGCGGGGGGCCGGGCCGTACGCAGTATTTT
TRBV6-6	TRBJ2-2	NA	NA	CASTPRGQNTGELFF	TGTGCCAGCACCCCCCGGGGGCAGAACACCGGGGAGCTGTTTTTT
TRBV28	TRBJ1-2	NA	NA	CASRVGGRRDGYTF	TGTGCCAGCAGGGTGGGAGGGAGGAGGGATGGCTACACCTTC
TRBV15	TRBJ2-5	NA	TRBD1	CATSRGGQYQETQYF	TGTGCCACCAGCAGAGGGGGACAGTACCAAGAGACCCAGTACTTC
TRBV6-5	TRBJ1-3	NA	NA	CASSYSPGLNTIYF	TGTGCCAGCAGTTACTCGCCAGGTTTAAACACCATATATTTT
TRBV7-2	TRBJ2-3	NA	NA	CASSLGGPYDTQYF	TGTGCCAGCAGCTTAGGGGGGCCTTATGATACGCAGTATTTT
TRBV6-1	TRBJ1-2	NA	NA	CASSEAIRNRVGVSYGYTF	TGTGCCAGCAGTGAAGCTATCCGTAACAGGGTCGGGGTTAGCTATGGCTACACCTTC
TRBV24-1	TRBJ2-2	once	NA	CATSEGSARAGELFF	TGTGCCACCAGTGAAGGTAGCGCCAGGGCCGGGGAGCTGTTTTTT
TRBV15	TRBJ2-5	NA	TRBD2	CATSRGNLNGGTETQYF	TGTGCCACCAGCAGAGGCAATCTGAACGGGGGGACGGAGACCCAGTACTTC
TRBV7-8	TRBJ2-3	NA	NA	CASSLGEGTDTQYF	TGTGCCAGCAGCCTCGGGGAAGGCACAGATACGCAGTATTTT
TRBV5-1	TRBJ1-1	NA	TRBD1	CASKMRTGGRKPEAFF	TGCGCCAGCAAGATGAGGACAGGGGGGCGCAAGCCTGAAGCTTTCTTT
TRBV28	TRBJ1-5	NA	NA	CASSLWRTDYQPQHF	TGTGCCAGCAGTTTATGGAGGACAGACTATCAGCCCCAGCATTTT
TRBV3-1/TRBV3-2	TRBJ2-1	NA	TRBD2	CASSQPLAGGYNEQFF	TGTGCCAGCAGCCAACCTCTAGCGGGGGGCTACAATGAGCAGTTCTTC
TRBV6-6	TRBJ1-6	NA	TRBD1	CASTPGQGESSPLHF	TGTGCCAGCACCCCTGGACAGGGGGAAAGTTCACCCCTCCACTTT
TRBV5-1	TRBJ1-4	NA	TRBD1	CASSFGTGGEKLFF	TGCGCCAGCAGCTTCGGGACAGGTGGGGAAAAACTGTTTTTT
TRBV24-1	TRBJ1-2	NA	NA	CATRGGQGYGYTF	TGTGCCACCAGGGGCGGGCAGGGCTATGGCTACACCTTC
TRBV30	TRBJ2-1	NA	NA	CAWSVGSNEQFF	TGTGCCTGGAGTGTGGGGAGCAATGAGCAGTTCTTC
TRBV4-2	TRBJ2-5	NA	NA	CASSQGQQETQYF	TGTGCCAGCAGCCAAGGACAGCAAGAGACCCAGTACTTC